Presented here are 13 T cell receptor beta chains from one specimen sequenced in a study of OX40 agonist ivuxolimab in advanced cancers. Clones were sequenced by immunoSEQ multiplex PCR, and TCRdb holds only the in-frame ones, with some missing. The sample yields about 69,000 clones, 65% to 80% seen once. The sample was CD4+ or CD8+ T cells sorted from blood, taken in a trial of the OX40 agonist ivuxolimab. These receptors all come from an adult with an advanced solid tumor such as melanoma, head and neck, liver or kidney cancer.

V usage is TRBV2 and J usage is TRBJ2-3, with 7 bases identical to TRBD2. CDR3 size: 14 residues. V was pared by 6 bases and J by 2 bases, with 5 bases of the junction left unmatched. The germline V gene has CDR1 SNHLY and CDR2 FYNNEI. CDR3 coding DNA: TGTGCCAGCAGCGCGCGGGAGATCACAGATACGCAGTATTTT. Amino acid sequence: CASSAREITDTQYF. The full variable domain, in which reference TRBV2 and TRBJ2-3 provide the parts outside the CDR3, is EPEVTQTPSHQVTQMGQEVILRCVPISNHLYFYWYRQILGQKVEFLVSFYNNEISEKSEIFDDQFSVERPDGSNFTLKIRSTKLEDSAMYFCASSAREITDTQYFGPGTRLTVL.

The sample holds a few counts of this clone. The CDR3 nucleotides are TGTGCCAGCAGTTCACAACCGGGACTAGCGGGAAATGAGCAGTTCTTC. It translates to CASSSQPGLAGNEQFF. The rearrangement uses TRBV2 and TRBJ2-1; 13 bases are shared with TRBD2. Unmatched junction bases numbered 8, after V lost 5 bases and J lost 7 bases. CDR3 length: 16 amino acids. CDR1 and CDR2 (germline): SNHLY, FYNNEI.

The genes are TRBV5-6 and TRBJ1-6; D uncertain. This CDR3 spans 17 amino acids. The V end was cut by 1 base, the J end by 0 bases, with 11 bases between. Germline-derived CDR1 and CDR2 are SGHDT and YYEEEE. As DNA, the CDR3 is TGTGCCAGCAGCTTGTGGAGGGAATACTCCTATAATTCACCCCTCCACTTT. Amino acids: CASSLWREYSYNSPLHF. Filled out from reference TRBV5-6 and TRBJ1-6, the complete variable domain reads DAGVTQSPTHLIKTRGQQVTLRCSPKSGHDTVSWYQQALGQGPQFIFQYYEEEERQRGNFPDRFSGHQFPNYSSELNVNALLLGDSALYLCASSLWREYSYNSPLHFGNGTRLTVT.

The gene calls are TRBV5-1 and TRBJ1-5; tentatively, D is TRBD1 (5 bases). Germline loops: CDR1 SGHRS, CDR2 YFSETQ. This CDR3 region has 14 residues. V lost 4 bases, J lost 0 bases, and 8 bases lay in between. CDR3 sequence: CASSTGGSNQPQHF. DNA for the CDR3: TGCGCCAGCAGCACAGGCGGTAGCAATCAGCCCCAGCATTTT.

This clone was seen a few times. This specimen includes other DNA sequences encoding the same CDR3. J is TRBJ1-1 and V is TRBV6-1; D ambiguous. Trimming took off 1 base at V and 5 bases at J, with 5 bases between the two ends. Looked up from germline, CDR1 is MNHNS and CDR2 is SASEGT. The CDR3 extends over 12 amino acids. The CDR3 is CASSEVRTEAFF. The CDR3 nucleotides read TGTGCCAGCAGTGAAGTAAGGACTGAAGCTTTCTTT.

This sequence joins TRBV5-6 and TRBJ1-2; D is possibly TRBD1 (5 bases). V was cut by 3 bases and J by 2 bases, with 11 bases left in between. Germline V CDR1 and CDR2: SGHDT, YYEEEE. The CDR3 length is 14 residues. CDR3 sequence reads: CASSSTGTNYGYTF. CDR3 DNA: TGTGCCAGCAGCTCTACAGGCACCAACTATGGCTACACCTTC.

The chain joins TRBV18 to TRBJ2-3; D not resolved. Germline V gene data show CDR1 as KGHSH and CDR2 as LQKENI. The CDR3 extends over 13 amino acids. Trimming removed 5 bases from V and 5 bases from J, with 11 bases in between. The CDR3 DNA follows: TGTGCCAGCTCATCTTTTCCCGGAGATACGCAGTATTTT. Translating it yields CASSSFPGDTQYF.

The chain recombines TRBV10-3 with TRBJ1-2; TRBD1 might be the D (6 bases). The V end was cut by 6 bases, the J end by 5 bases, with 16 bases between. This CDR3 has 14 amino acids. CDR1 ENHRY and CDR2 SYGVKD come from the germline V gene. As DNA, the CDR3 is TGTGCCATCAGCGCTGGGACACATAATTATGGCTACACCTTC. Protein sequence: CAISAGTHNYGYTF.

The chain employs TRBV5-4 and TRBJ2-3; 7 bases agree with TRBD2. CDR1 and CDR2 (germline): SGHNT, YYREEE (reference sequence). The CDR3 has 16 amino acids. J gave up 6 bases and V 2 bases, and 12 bases lay outside the gene matches. This chain's CDR3 is CASSLPGGTTRDTQYF. The CDR3 DNA reads TGTGCCAGCAGCTTACCGGGGGGTACGACCCGGGATACGCAGTATTTT.

This rearrangement joins TRBV7-9 to TRBJ1-6; no clear D. Germline V gene data show CDR1 as SEHNR and CDR2 as FQNEAQ (reference sequence). There are 13 residues in the CDR3. The V gene lost 2 bases and the J gene lost 5 bases, with 4 bases spanning the gap. The chain's CDR3 is CASSLQDNSPLHF. CDR3 nucleotide sequence: TGTGCCAGCAGCTTACAGGATAATTCACCCCTCCACTTT. The variable domain in full, completed from reference TRBV7-9 and TRBJ1-6, reads DTGVSQNPRHKITKRGQNVTFRCDPISEHNRLYWYRQTLGQGPEFLTYFQNEAQLEKSRLLSDRFSAERPKGSFSTLEIQRTEQGDSAMYLCASSLQDNSPLHFGNGTRLTVT.

By share of the sample, this clone is medium-sized. CDR3 protein: CATRRGPFGYTF. The CDR3 DNA reads as TGTGCCACCCGTAGGGGGCCTTTCGGCTACACCTTC. The V call is TRBV14, the J call TRBJ1-2; 7 bases map to TRBD1. The V gene's germline CDR1 is SGHDN and CDR2 FVKESK. The CDR3 is 12 amino acids. The ends lost 10 bases at V and 8 bases at J; junction bases unmatched: 10.

This chain uses TRBV6-5 with TRBJ2-4, with D possibly matching TRBD2 (6 bases). The CDR3 runs to 14 residues. The V end lost 2 bases, the J end lost 4 bases, and 9 bases lay between the germline ends. Germline CDR1 reads MNHEY; CDR2 reads SVGAGI. The CDR3 DNA is TGTGCCAGCAGTTACACCGGGACTAAAAACATTCAGTACTTC. Translating gives CASSYTGTKNIQYF.

The chain recombines TRBV5-1 with TRBJ1-4; a possible D gene is TRBD1 (6 bases). The CDR3 totals 14 residues. The germline V gene has CDR1 SGHRS and CDR2 YFSETQ. V dropped 4 bases and J dropped 4 bases, with 11 bases sitting between them. The CDR3 is CASSPGGFNEKLFF. CDR3 nucleotides: TGCGCCAGCAGCCCGGGGGGCTTTAATGAAAAACTGTTTTTT.